This T cell receptor (beta chain) was captured by sequencing in a study of relationships among human T cell subsets. On this clonotype itself: The antigen remains unidentified.

Subset-specific monoclonal antibody beads were used to isolate T cell subsets. With V trimmed by 3 bases and J by 5 bases, 6 bases remained unmatched. From germline, CDR1 is SGDLS and CDR2 YYNGEE. The CDR3 length is 15 residues. General observations from the study: Bead sorting may have left some CD4+CD8+ double-positive cells. Th1, Th2 and regulatory T cells shared many CDR3 sequences.

The T cell receptor alpha and beta CDR3 regions were amplified from mRNA by semiquantitative ARM-PCR. Exponential amplification used communal superprimers after tagged nested gene-specific primers in ARM-PCR. TCRdb re-derived calls from the multiplex PCR reads in MiXCR, one entry per CDR3 protein. In the table there are some 4,600 distinct CDR3 sequences, just under 80% of which are singletons. Sequenced: total T cells sorted from blood. This sequence originates from a man in his forties or fifties in good health. The rearrangement uses TRBV9 and TRBJ1-4; 8 nucleotides align to TRBD1. This chain's CDR3 is CASSESGGSNEKLFF. Here the CDR3 DNA reads TGTGCCAGCAGCGAGTCAGGGGGCTCGAATGAAAAACTGTTTTTT.